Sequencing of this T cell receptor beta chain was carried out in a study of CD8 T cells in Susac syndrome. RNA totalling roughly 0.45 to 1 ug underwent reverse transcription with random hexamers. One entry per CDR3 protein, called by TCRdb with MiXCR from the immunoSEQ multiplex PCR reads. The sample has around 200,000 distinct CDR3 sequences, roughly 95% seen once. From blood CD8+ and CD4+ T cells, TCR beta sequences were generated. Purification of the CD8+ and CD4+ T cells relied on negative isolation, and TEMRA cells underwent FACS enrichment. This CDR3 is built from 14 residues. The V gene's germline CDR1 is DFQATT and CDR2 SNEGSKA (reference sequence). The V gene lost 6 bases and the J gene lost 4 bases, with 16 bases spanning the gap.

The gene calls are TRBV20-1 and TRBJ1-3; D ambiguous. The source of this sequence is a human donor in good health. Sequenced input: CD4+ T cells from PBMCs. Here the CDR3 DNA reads TGCAGTGCCACTCGGGGTTTTTACGGAAACACCATATATTTT. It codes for CSATRGFYGNTIYF.